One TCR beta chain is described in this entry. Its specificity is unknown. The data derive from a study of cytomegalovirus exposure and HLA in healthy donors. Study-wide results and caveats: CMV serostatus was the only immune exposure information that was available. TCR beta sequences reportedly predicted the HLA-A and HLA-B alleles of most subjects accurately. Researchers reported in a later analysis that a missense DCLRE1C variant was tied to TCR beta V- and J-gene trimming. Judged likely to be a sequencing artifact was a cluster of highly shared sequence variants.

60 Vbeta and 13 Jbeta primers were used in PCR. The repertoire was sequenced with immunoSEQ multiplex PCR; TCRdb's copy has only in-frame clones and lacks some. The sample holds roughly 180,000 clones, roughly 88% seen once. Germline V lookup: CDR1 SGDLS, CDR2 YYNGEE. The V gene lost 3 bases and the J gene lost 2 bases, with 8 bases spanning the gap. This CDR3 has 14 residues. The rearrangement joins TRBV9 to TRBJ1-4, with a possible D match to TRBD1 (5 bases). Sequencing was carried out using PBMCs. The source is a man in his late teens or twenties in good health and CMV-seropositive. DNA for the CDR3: TGTGCCAGCAGCGAAAAGGGGACTAATGAAAAACTGTTTTTT. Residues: CASSEKGTNEKLFF. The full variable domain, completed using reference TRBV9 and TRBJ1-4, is DSGVTQTPKHLITATGQRVTLRCSPRSGDLSVYWYQQSLDQGLQFLIQYYNGEERAKGNILERFSAQQFPDLHSELNLSSLELGDSALYFCASSEKGTNEKLFFGSGTQLSVL.